These T cell receptor beta chains were read from a single sample in a study of read filtering for tumor transcriptome and immune sequencing. TCRdb ran MiXCR on the reads and lists one entry per CDR3 protein. This sample has tens of thousands of distinct CDR3 sequences, with about 22% found just once. Sample: a population of CD138-negative cells sorted from bone marrow. The receptors derive from a donor at least 40 years old with multiple myeloma. The conserved cysteine and the conserved F or W are not part of the CDR3 here. A D gene is named only where the DNA matches it firmly.

D: -; J: TRBJ2-1; V: TRBV9; CDR3: ASSTGQPGNEQF
D: -; J: TRBJ2-3; V: TRBV28; CDR3: ASSSGPTQY
D: TRBD1; J: TRBJ2-7; V: TRBV7-9; CDR3: ASSSGTGTYEQY
D: -; J: TRBJ1-1; V: TRBV28; CDR3: ASSQTTGTTNTEAF
D: TRBD2; J: TRBJ2-5; V: TRBV24-1; CDR3: ATSDSAGGPRKTQY
D: -; J: TRBJ1-6; V: TRBV20-1; CDR3: SARPIDRFNSPLH
D: TRBD1; J: TRBJ2-2; V: TRBV3-1; CDR3: ASSQETGAGTGELF
D: TRBD1; J: TRBJ1-1; V: TRBV7-6; CDR3: ASSSQTGTMNTEAF
D: -; J: TRBJ2-5; V: TRBV6-2/TRBV6-3; CDR3: ASSYAGHGETQY
D: -; J: TRBJ1-4; V: TRBV6-5; CDR3: ASSLAGGPDTPY
D: -; J: TRBJ2-5; V: TRBV6-5; CDR3: ASTLGETQY
D: TRBD1; J: TRBJ2-3; V: TRBV12-3/TRBV12-4; CDR3: ASSGGTGGISDTQY
D: -; J: TRBJ2-6; V: TRBV24-1; CDR3: ATSDTQGQGAGANVLT
D: TRBD2; J: TRBJ2-1; V: TRBV20-1; CDR3: SASLRGGVSEQF
D: -; J: TRBJ1-2; V: TRBV12-3/TRBV12-4; CDR3: ASSPRFRGYT
D: TRBD2; J: TRBJ2-1; V: TRBV4-2; CDR3: ASSALPGGGLLEQF
D: TRBD1; J: TRBJ1-1; V: TRBV6-2/TRBV6-3; CDR3: ASNSFYRGNTEAF
D: -; J: TRBJ1-2; V: TRBV5-1; CDR3: ASSPQVPVRGGYT
D: TRBD1; J: TRBJ1-1; V: TRBV4-1; CDR3: ASSQAGQGGTEAF
D: -; J: TRBJ2-5; V: TRBV7-9; CDR3: ASSFPQGQKTQY
D: -; J: TRBJ1-1; V: TRBV14; CDR3: ASSQDLMRNTEAF
D: TRBD2; J: TRBJ2-3; V: TRBV7-3; CDR3: ASSPGTSGGWSTDTQY
D: -; J: TRBJ2-1; V: TRBV5-1; CDR3: ASRTIRENNEQF
D: -; J: TRBJ2-6; V: TRBV20-1; CDR3: SASAGSGPGANVLT
D: -; J: TRBJ2-1; V: TRBV11-2; CDR3: ASSLDRRYEQF
D: TRBD1; J: TRBJ1-1; V: TRBV10-3; CDR3: AISFRDRVSEAF
D: -; J: TRBJ2-3; V: TRBV6-1; CDR3: ASIRAGGSTDTQY
D: TRBD2; J: TRBJ2-1; V: TRBV7-9; CDR3: ASSSGSGSGSYNGQF
D: TRBD1; J: TRBJ2-1; V: TRBV27; CDR3: ASRDRVRYEQF
D: -; J: TRBJ1-1; V: TRBV5-1; CDR3: ASNKDMNTEAF
D: TRBD2; J: TRBJ2-1; V: TRBV7-8; CDR3: ASSLSGGATGLKF
D: -; J: TRBJ2-1; V: TRBV5-1; CDR3: ASSTGRDYNEQS
D: TRBD2; J: TRBJ2-3; V: TRBV7-6; CDR3: ASSFPSAGGHTDTQY